Presented here are 12 T cell receptor beta chains from one specimen sequenced in a study of immune evolution from preneoplasia to lung adenocarcinoma. Here immunoSEQ multiplex PCR was the method, and the copy in TCRdb shows in-frame clones only, minus some. The sample consists of around 10,000 clones, around 75% of them appearing once. What was sequenced was FFPE normal lung tissue adjacent to the tumor. Source of these receptors: a person between 55 and 70 years old with lung adenocarcinoma. Some clones in this sample may be carry-over from other donors' samples.

V and J are TRBV6-5 and TRBJ2-1; 11 nucleotides match TRBD2. V shed 9 bases and J 9 bases; nucleotides not matched to a gene: 7. This CDR3 is 13 amino acids long. CDR1 is MNHEY, CDR2 SVGAGI, per germline. The CDR3 spells CASGTSGWGEQFF. CDR3 DNA: TGTGCCAGTGGGACTAGCGGTTGGGGTGAGCAGTTCTTC.

V is TRBV6-1 and J is TRBJ2-2, with TRBD1 matching over 7 bases. Trimming at V came to 1 base and at J to 3 bases, leaving 2 bases not matched to a gene. CDR1 MNHNS and CDR2 SASEGT come from the germline V gene. This CDR3 is 15 amino acids long. The DNA for the CDR3 is TGTGCCAGCAGTGAAGTTCAGGGGGACACCGGGGAGCTGTTTTTT. This encodes CASSEVQGDTGELFF.

The chain employs TRBV30 and TRBJ1-4; maybe TRBD1 (5 bases). The CDR3 totals 13 residues. Germline CDR1 GTSNPN, CDR2 SVGIG (reference sequence). With 5 bases removed from V and 7 bases from J, the gap between germline ends came to 14 bases. CDR3 amino acids: CAWGGGLGEKLFF. The CDR3, as DNA: TGTGCCTGGGGGGGAGGGTTGGGTGAAAAACTGTTTTTT.

V gene TRBV5-6 combines with J gene TRBJ2-5, with D maybe TRBD2 (6 bases). V lost 4 bases, J lost 1 base, and 17 bases lay in between. Germline CDR1 and CDR2: SGHDT and YYEEEE. CDR3 length: 16 residues. CDR3 amino acids: CASSAPSEAFQETQYF. As DNA, the CDR3 is TGTGCCAGCAGCGCCCCTAGCGAGGCCTTCCAAGAGACCCAGTACTTC.

The chain has TRBV15 and TRBJ1-5; the D gene is possibly TRBD1 (5 bases). The CDR3 length is 14 residues. The V end lost 1 base, the J end lost 5 bases, and 9 bases lay between the germline ends. The germline gives CDR1 LNHNV, CDR2 YYDKDF (reference sequence). CDR3 loop: CATSRAGGYQPQHF. The CDR3 DNA is TGTGCCACCAGCAGAGCTGGGGGGTATCAGCCCCAGCATTTT.

The rearrangement uses TRBV28 and TRBJ2-7; D tentatively reads TRBD1 or TRBD2 (5 bases each). The V end was cut by 3 bases, the J end by 5 bases, with 5 bases between. This CDR3 is built from 11 residues. Per germline, CDR1 MDHEN and CDR2 SYDVKM. CDR3 coding DNA: TGTGCCAGCAGTTTGGGGGACGAGCAGTACTTC. Protein: CASSLGDEQYF.

This clone was seen only a few times. CDR3 DNA: TGTGCCAGCAGTGAAAGCGGGGAGACAATGAGGCAGTTCTTC. Its protein is CASSESGETMRQFF. The chain links TRBV6-4 to TRBJ2-1; the match to TRBD2 covers 7 bases. Per germline, CDR1 MRHNA and CDR2 SNTAGT. The CDR3 loop spans 14 amino acids. V dropped 3 bases and J dropped 12; count of bases not matched to a gene: 11.

This chain joins TRBV4-1 and TRBJ2-4, with 11 bases that match TRBD2. This CDR3 spans 19 amino acids. Losses at the gene ends were 1 base for V and 0 bases for J; bases not matched to a gene: 8. The germline CDR1 and CDR2 sequences are MGHRA and YSYEKL. The CDR3 reads CASSQVGGTSGIAKNIQYF. The CDR3 DNA sequence: TGCGCCAGCAGCCAAGTTGGGGGGACTAGCGGAATAGCCAAAAACATTCAGTACTTC.

The genes are TRBV18 and TRBJ2-7; no clear D. V was trimmed by 3 bases and J by 4 bases, leaving 10 bases between them. Germline CDR1 reads KGHSH; CDR2 reads LQKENI. The CDR3 loop spans 13 amino acids. Here the CDR3 reads CASSPQVEYEQYF. The DNA for the CDR3 is TGTGCCAGCTCACCCCAGGTCGAGTACGAGCAGTACTTC.

The chain couples TRBV19 to TRBJ2-2; TRBD1 matches 7 bases. The CDR3 totals 18 residues. CDR1 and CDR2 from the germline V gene are LNHDA and SQIVND (reference sequence). With V trimmed by 5 bases and J by 2 bases, 14 bases remained unmatched. The chain's CDR3 is CASSPPRQGKRNTGELFF. In DNA, the CDR3 is TGTGCCAGTAGTCCCCCGCGACAGGGAAAGAGAAACACCGGGGAGCTGTTTTTT. Full variable domain (outside the CDR3, taken from reference TRBV19 and TRBJ2-2): DGGITQSPKYLFRKEGQNVTLSCEQNLNHDAMYWYRQDPGQGLRLIYYSQIVNDFQKGDIAEGYSVSREKKESFPLTVTSAQKNPTAFYLCASSPPRQGKRNTGELFFGEGSRLTVL.

The V gene is TRBV18, the J gene TRBJ2-7; D is ambiguous. The CDR3 covers 14 residues. CDR1 KGHSH and CDR2 LQKENI come from the germline V gene. V lost 1 base and J 3 bases, leaving 10 bases between the germline ends. CDR3 protein: CASSPRQKDYEQYF. DNA of the CDR3: TGTGCCAGCTCACCACGCCAGAAAGACTACGAGCAGTACTTC.

As concerns this clone: Other DNA sequences in the same sample also yield this CDR3. This chain links TRBV5-1 with TRBJ1-1; 9 bases line up with TRBD1. CDR3 length equals 14 residues. Germline V CDR1 and CDR2: SGHRS, YFSETQ. J was trimmed by 4 bases and V by 4 bases; bases with no gene match: 5. The CDR3 is CASSIQGAGTEAFF. DNA of the CDR3: TGCGCCAGCAGCATACAGGGGGCAGGCACTGAAGCTTTCTTT.